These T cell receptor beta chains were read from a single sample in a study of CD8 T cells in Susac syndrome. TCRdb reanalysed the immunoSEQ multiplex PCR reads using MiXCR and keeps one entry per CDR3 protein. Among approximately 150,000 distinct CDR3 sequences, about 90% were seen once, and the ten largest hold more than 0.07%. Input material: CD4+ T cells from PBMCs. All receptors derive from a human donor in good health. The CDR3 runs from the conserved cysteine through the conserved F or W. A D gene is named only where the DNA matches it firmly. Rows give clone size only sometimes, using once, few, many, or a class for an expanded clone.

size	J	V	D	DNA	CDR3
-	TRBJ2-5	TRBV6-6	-	TGTGCCAGCAGTGATACAGGGTTAGAAGAGACCCAGTACTTC	CASSDTGLEETQYF
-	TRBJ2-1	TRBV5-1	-	TGCGCCAGCAGCTTGCAGCAACGTTACAATGAGCAGTTCTTC	CASSLQQRYNEQFF
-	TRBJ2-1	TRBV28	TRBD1	TGTGCCAGCAGCCCCGAAAACTTCTACCGACAGGGTTACAATGAGCAGTTCTTC	CASSPENFYRQGYNEQFF
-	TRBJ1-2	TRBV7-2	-	TGTGCCAGCAGCTTATTGGGGGGGGCAGCTAACTATGGCTACACCTTC	CASSLLGGAANYGYTF
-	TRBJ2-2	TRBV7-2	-	TGTGCCAGCAGCTTCGAAGGAGGTCTTAACACCGGGGAGCTGTTTTTT	CASSFEGGLNTGELFF
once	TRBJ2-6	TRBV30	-	TGTGCCTCACAACTCTCTGGGGCCAACGTCCTGACTTTC	CASQLSGANVLTF
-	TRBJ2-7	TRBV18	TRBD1	TGTGCCAGCTCACTAAACCGACAGGGCCTGGAAGAGCAGTACTTC	CASSLNRQGLEEQYF
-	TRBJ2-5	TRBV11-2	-	TGTGCCAGCAGCTTAGTGATGGACACTCTTCAAGAGACCCAGTACTTC	CASSLVMDTLQETQYF
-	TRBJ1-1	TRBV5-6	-	TGTGCCAGCAGCTTGGTACCGAACACTGAAGCTTTCTTT	CASSLVPNTEAFF
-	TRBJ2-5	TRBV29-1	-	TGCAGCGTTGGGGATTGGGGCGAGACCCAGTACTTC	CSVGDWGETQYF
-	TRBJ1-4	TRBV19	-	TGTGCCAGTAGTATTGTTTCAACTAATGAAAAACTGTTTTTT	CASSIVSTNEKLFF
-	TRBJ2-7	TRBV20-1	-	TGCAGTGCTAGAGATTGGAGGTCTCTCGGCGAGCAGTACTTC	CSARDWRSLGEQYF
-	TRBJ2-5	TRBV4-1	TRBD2	TGCGCCAGCAGCCACGTTAGCGGGAGGGCCTCTATGGAGACCCAGTACTTC	CASSHVSGRASMETQYF
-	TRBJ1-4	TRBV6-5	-	TGTGCCAGCAGTTCTCGGCGTCGAGGAACAACTAATGAAAAACTGTTTTTT	CASSSRRRGTTNEKLFF
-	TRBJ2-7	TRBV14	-	TGTGCCAGCAGCCAAGGACTATCCTACGAGCAGTACTTC	CASSQGLSYEQYF
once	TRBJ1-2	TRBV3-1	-	TGTGCCAGCAGCCAAGCTCACGTCTCAGGTTATGGCTACACCTTC	CASSQAHVSGYGYTF
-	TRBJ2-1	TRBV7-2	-	TGTGCCAGCAGCGCGAGCCCTACTTTATACAATGAGCAGTTCTTC	CASSASPTLYNEQFF
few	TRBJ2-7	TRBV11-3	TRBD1	TGTGCCAGCAGCTTAGTCCAGGGGGCCTACGAGCAGTACTTC	CASSLVQGAYEQYF
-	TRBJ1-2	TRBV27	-	TGTGCCAGCAGCCCAGGGATAGTATATGGCTACACCTTC	CASSPGIVYGYTF
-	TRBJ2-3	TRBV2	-	TGTGCCAGCAGTGAGGGACTCAGCACAGATACGCAGTATTTT	CASSEGLSTDTQYF
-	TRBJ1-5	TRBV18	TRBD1	TGTGCCAGCTCCCCGATTGGGACAGGGGGTAATCAGCCCCAGCATTTT	CASSPIGTGGNQPQHF
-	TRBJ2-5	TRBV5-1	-	TGCGCCAGCAGCTTTCAGGGAGAGGTGACCCAGTACTTC	CASSFQGEVTQYF
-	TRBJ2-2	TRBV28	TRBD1	TGTGCCAGCAGACCTAGGACAGGGTTAGGGGAGCTGTTTTTT	CASRPRTGLGELFF
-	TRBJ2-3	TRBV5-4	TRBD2	TGTGCCAGCAGCTCCCGACTAGCGGGGGGGCCGGATACGCAGTATTTT	CASSSRLAGGPDTQYF
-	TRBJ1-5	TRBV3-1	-	TGTGCCAGCAGCCAAGGGCAGATCAATCAGCCCCAGCATTTT	CASSQGQINQPQHF
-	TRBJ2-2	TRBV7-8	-	TGTGCCAGCAGCTTAGCGTTGAACACCGGGGAGCTGTTTTTT	CASSLALNTGELFF
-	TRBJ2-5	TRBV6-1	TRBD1	TGTGCCAGCAGTGAACGAACCAGGGGGGAGACCCAGTACTTC	CASSERTRGETQYF
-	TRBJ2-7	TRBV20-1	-	TGCAGTGCTAGGGGGGCGGGATTTAACTACGAGCAGTACTTC	CSARGAGFNYEQYF
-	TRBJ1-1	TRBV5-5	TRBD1	TGTGCCAGCAGCTTGGGGGACAGGGGGCGCACGGGGGCTTTCTTT	CASSLGDRGRTGAFF
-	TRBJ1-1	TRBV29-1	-	TGCAGCGTTGAAGTGGGTAGTCAGATCGCTGAAGCTTTCTTT	CSVEVGSQIAEAFF
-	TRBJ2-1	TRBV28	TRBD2	TGTGCCAGCAGTACTAGCGGGAGATCCTACAATGAGCAGTTCTTC	CASSTSGRSYNEQFF
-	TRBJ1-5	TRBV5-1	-	TGCGCCAGCAGCCCGGGGGCAAATAGCAATCAGCCCCAGCATTTT	CASSPGANSNQPQHF
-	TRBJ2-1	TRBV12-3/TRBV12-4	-	TGTGCCAGCAGGTCACAGGGTAGGCATGAGCAGTTCTTC	CASRSQGRHEQFF
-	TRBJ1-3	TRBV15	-	TGTGCCACCAGCAGAGATTGGGGCTCTGGAAACACCATATATTTT	CATSRDWGSGNTIYF
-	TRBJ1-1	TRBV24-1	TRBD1	TGTGCCACCAGTGATTTGCGACAGGGTGGAGGTTCGGACACTGAAGCTTTCTTT	CATSDLRQGGGSDTEAFF
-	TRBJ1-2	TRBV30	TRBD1	TGTGCCTGGAGTCGCCCCAGGACAGGGACCTATGGCTACACCTTC	CAWSRPRTGTYGYTF
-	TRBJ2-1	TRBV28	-	TGTGCCAGCAGTTTAGGAGGGAATGAGCAGTTCTTC	CASSLGGNEQFF
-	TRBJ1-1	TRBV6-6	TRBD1	TGTGCCAGCCGACCCTGGGACAGGGGGCTTGGGACTGAAGCTTTCTTT	CASRPWDRGLGTEAFF
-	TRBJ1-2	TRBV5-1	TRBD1	TGCGCCAGCAGCTCGGGACAGCCCAAAGGTGGCTACACCTTC	CASSSGQPKGGYTF
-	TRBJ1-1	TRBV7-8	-	TGTGCCAGCAGCTTAGCAGGGCCGAACATGAACACTGAAGCTTTCTTT	CASSLAGPNMNTEAFF
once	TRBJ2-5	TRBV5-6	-	TGTGCCAGCAGCTTGGATCGGGGAGTGGGAGAGACCCAGTACTTC	CASSLDRGVGETQYF
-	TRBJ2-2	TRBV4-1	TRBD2	TGCGCCAGCAGCCAAAGGACTAGCGGGAGGGGGCGAACCGGGGAGCTGTTTTTT	CASSQRTSGRGRTGELFF
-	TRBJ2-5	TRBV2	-	TGTGCCAGCAGCCTGGGCAGTCGGGACCAGTACTTC	CASSLGSRDQYF
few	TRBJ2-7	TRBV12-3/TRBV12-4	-	TGTGCCAGCAGTTTAGGCGGGACAGTATACGAGCAGTACTTC	CASSLGGTVYEQYF
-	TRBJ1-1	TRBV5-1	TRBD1	TGCGCCAGCAGCCCACAAGGACAGGGATGGGGCACTGAAGCTTTCTTT	CASSPQGQGWGTEAFF
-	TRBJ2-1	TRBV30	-	TGTGCCTGGAGTGTATGGGGGGAGCAGTTCTTC	CAWSVWGEQFF
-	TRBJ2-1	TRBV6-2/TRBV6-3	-	TGTGCCAGCAGTTACAAGGCCACTAGTGATCAGTTCTTC	CASSYKATSDQFF
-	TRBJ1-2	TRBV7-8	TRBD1	TGTGCCAGCAGCTCGGGGACAGGGGATGGCTACACCTTC	CASSSGTGDGYTF
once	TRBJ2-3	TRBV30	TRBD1	TGTGCCGGTAATTACAGGGGCCTACGGAGCACAGATACGCAGTATTTT	CAGNYRGLRSTDTQYF
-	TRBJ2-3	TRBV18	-	TGTGCCAGCTCACCAACAATAGGGCCCCCCGGCACAGATACGCAGTATTTT	CASSPTIGPPGTDTQYF
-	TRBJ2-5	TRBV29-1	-	TGCAGCGGCGGGGCAGCTCAAGAGACCCAGTACTTC	CSGGAAQETQYF
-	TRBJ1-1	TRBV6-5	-	TGTGCCAGCAGTAACCCTGGGACGGCTAAAGCCACTGAAGCTTTCTTT	CASSNPGTAKATEAFF
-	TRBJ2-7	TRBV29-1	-	TGCAGCGTGGTCCGTAACTCCTACGAGCAGTACTTC	CSVVRNSYEQYF
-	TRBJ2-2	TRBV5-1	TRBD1	TGCGCCAGCAACCAGGGTCCTCGACAGGGGGACACCGGGGAGCTGTTTTTT	CASNQGPRQGDTGELFF
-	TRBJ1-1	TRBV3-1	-	TGTGCCAGCAGCCATATAGGGGCGCGGTGTACTGAAGTTTTCTTT	CASSHIGARCTEVFF